This entry features one TCR beta chain sequence. Antigen: not known. These data come from a study of cytomegalovirus exposure and HLA in healthy donors. Findings and caveats of the study: Further analysis, carried out later, found HLA-associated TCR beta chains more clonally expanded than equally common other chains.

Donors counted as nominally healthy when sampled, yet unrecorded immune exposures were likely. V lost 7 bases and J lost 7, with 17 bases in between. CDR1 MNHNS and CDR2 SASEGT come from the germline V gene. The CDR3 runs 14 residues. PCR involved 60 Vbeta and 13 Jbeta primers. Profiling relied on immunoSEQ multiplex PCR, and the TCRdb table lists in-frame clones only, not all of them. The sample has around 99,000 clones; roughly 82% are singletons. The sample taken for sequencing was PBMCs. The rearrangement joins TRBV6-1 to TRBJ1-5, with D perhaps TRBD1 (6 bases). This receptor was identified in a man aged 25 to 45 in good health and CMV-seropositive. The CDR3 sequence: CASIPTGLGQPQHF. For the CDR3, the DNA is TGTGCCAGCATTCCCACAGGGTTAGGCCAGCCCCAGCATTTT.